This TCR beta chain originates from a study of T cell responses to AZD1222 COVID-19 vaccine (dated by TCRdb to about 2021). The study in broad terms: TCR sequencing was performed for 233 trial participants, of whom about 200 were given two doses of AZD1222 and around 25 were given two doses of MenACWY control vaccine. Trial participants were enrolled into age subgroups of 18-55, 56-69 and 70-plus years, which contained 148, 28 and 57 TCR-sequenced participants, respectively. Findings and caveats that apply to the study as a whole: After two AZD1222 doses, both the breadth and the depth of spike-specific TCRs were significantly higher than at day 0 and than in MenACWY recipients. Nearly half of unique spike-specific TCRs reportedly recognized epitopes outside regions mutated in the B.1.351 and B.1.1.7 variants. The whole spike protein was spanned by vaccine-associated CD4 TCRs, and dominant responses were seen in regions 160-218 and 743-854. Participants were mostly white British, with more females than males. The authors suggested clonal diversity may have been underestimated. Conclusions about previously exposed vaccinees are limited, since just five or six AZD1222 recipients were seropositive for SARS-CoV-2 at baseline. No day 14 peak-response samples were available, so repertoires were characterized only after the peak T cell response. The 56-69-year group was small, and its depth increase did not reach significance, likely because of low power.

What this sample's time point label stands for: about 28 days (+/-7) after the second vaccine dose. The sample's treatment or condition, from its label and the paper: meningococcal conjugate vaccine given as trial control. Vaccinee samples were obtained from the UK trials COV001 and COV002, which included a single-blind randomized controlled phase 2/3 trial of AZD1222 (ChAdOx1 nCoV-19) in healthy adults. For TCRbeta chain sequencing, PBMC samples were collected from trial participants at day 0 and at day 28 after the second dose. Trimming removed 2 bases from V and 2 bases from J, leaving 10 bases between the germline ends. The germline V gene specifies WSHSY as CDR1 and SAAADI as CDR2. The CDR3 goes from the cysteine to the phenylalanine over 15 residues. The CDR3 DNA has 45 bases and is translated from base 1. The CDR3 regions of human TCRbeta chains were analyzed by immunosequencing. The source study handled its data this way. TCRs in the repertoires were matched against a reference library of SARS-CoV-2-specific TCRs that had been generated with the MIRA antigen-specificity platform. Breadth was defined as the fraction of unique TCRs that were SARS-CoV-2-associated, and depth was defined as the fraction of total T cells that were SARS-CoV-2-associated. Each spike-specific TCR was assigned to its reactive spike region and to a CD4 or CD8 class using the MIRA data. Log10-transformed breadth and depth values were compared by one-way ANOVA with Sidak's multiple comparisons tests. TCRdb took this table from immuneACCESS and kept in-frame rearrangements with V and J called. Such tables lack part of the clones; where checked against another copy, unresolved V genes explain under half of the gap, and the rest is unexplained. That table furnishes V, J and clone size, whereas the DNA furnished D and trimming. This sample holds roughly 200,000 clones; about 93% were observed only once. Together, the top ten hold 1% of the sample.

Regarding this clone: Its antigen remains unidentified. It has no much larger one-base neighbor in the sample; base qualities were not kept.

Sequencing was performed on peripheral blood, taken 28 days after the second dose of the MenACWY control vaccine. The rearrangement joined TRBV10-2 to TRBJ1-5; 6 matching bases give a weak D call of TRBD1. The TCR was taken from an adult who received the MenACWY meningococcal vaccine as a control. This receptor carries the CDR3 CASSERGDGNQPQHF. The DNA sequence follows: TGCGCCAGCAGTGAGAGGGGGGATGGCAATCAGCCCCAGCATTTT.